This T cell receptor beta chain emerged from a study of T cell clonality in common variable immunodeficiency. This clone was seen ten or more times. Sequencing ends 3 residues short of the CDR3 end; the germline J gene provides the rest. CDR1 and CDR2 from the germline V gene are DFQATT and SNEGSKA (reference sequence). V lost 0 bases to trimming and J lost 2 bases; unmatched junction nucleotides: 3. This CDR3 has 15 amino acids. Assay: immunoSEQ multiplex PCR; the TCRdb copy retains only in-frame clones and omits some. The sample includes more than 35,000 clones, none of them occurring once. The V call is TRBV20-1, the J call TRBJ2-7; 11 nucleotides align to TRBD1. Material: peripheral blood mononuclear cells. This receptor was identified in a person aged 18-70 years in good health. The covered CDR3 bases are TGCAGTGCTAGAGATAGGGGACAGGGGGCCTACGAG. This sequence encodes CSARDRGQGAYE. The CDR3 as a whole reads CSARDRGQGAYEQYF.